This TCR beta chain was profiled in a study of blood T cell repertoires in COVID-19. Looking at the study overall: Acute and convalescent COVID-19 samples came from the United States, Italy and Spain. PBMCs, B-cell-depleted T cells, or T cells provided the cDNA or gDNA that made up the material.

The CDR3 runs to 13 residues. Trimming left V 4 bases short and J 7 bases short, with 16 bases between. Germline assignment: CDR1 GTSNPN and CDR2 SVGIG (reference sequence). It was during active infection that Seattle patients were enrolled and then longitudinally followed. Data came from immunoSEQ multiplex PCR; TCRdb stores just in-frame clones and leaves some out. Counted here are some 240,000 clones, around nine tenths occurring once; the ten biggest clones make up 0.8% to 1%. This receptor was taken from a man between 60 and 70 years old with COVID-19, enrolled during active disease. The rearrangement joins TRBV30 to TRBJ1-1, with D hard to call. The sequenced sample was peripheral blood. The CDR3 is CAWTSDGEGEAFF. As DNA, the CDR3 is TGTGCCTGGACCTCGGACGGAGAGGGTGAAGCTTTCTTT.